The source of this T cell receptor (beta chain) is a study of T-cell reconstitution after alpha-beta-depleted transplantation in children. Notes on the study in general: For some patients, TCRbeta diversity was high at day 60 because of recipient T cells and thymic progenitors that survived. There were reportedly several hundred expanded graft clones from which alpha-beta T cells came about two months after transplant.

The TCRbeta library incorporated unique molecular identifiers. TCRdb used MiXCR to reprocess the PCR reads, holding one entry per CDR3 protein. This table holds about 980,000 distinct CDR3 sequences, 25% to 35% found once. Regarding this clonotype: Its specificity is unknown.

CDR3 length: 15 residues. V shed 1 base and J shed 6 bases, with 16 bases lying between them. Germline V lookup: CDR1 LGHDT, CDR2 YNNKEL (reference sequence). The chain has TRBV3-1 and TRBJ2-7, with D hard to call. Here the sequenced sample was PBMCs, mostly from graft donor cells, taken 360 days after TCRalphabeta/CD19-depleted stem cell transplant. The origin of this receptor is a boy younger than two who had a stem cell transplant for SCID, so the T cells may come from the graft donor. CDR3 DNA: TGTGCCAGCAGCCAAGGGGGTTTAAGCCTCATCGAGCAGTACTTC. It translates to CASSQGGLSLIEQYF.